These T cell receptor beta chains were read from a single sample in a study of blood T cell repertoires in COVID-19. The table came from immunoSEQ multiplex PCR; TCRdb's copy has only in-frame clones and leaves some out. The sample includes some 94,000 clones, around 84% of them seen just once. Sequences were obtained from peripheral blood. The receptors derive from a man between 65 and 85 years old with active or convalescent COVID-19. CDR3s include the opening cysteine and the closing phenylalanine or tryptophan. The D gene is left open where the match is weak. Not all rows give a size; the values are once, few, many and, for expanded clones, a class.

abundance	v_gene	j_gene	d_gene	CDR3aa	CDR3nt
-	TRBV27	TRBJ2-6	-	CASILHRSSGANVLTF	TGTGCCAGCATCCTCCACCGGAGTTCTGGGGCCAACGTCCTGACTTTC
-	TRBV3-1/TRBV3-2	TRBJ1-2	TRBD1	CASSHFGQGNYGYTF	TGTGCCAGCAGCCATTTCGGACAGGGAAACTATGGCTACACCTTC
-	TRBV10-3	TRBJ2-5	-	CATSRASPSQETQYF	TGTGCCACCAGCCGGGCTAGCCCTTCCCAAGAGACCCAGTACTTC
-	TRBV19	TRBJ1-4	-	CASSKTASNEKLFF	TGTGCCAGTAGTAAGACAGCCTCTAATGAAAAACTGTTTTTT
-	TRBV19	TRBJ1-2	-	CASSMETISYGYTF	TGTGCCAGTAGTATGGAGACCATCTCCTATGGCTACACCTTC
-	TRBV11-3	TRBJ2-1	TRBD2	CASSLEATSGVYNEQFF	TGTGCCAGCAGCTTAGAAGCGACTAGCGGGGTGTACAATGAGCAGTTCTTC
-	TRBV6-5	TRBJ2-3	-	CASSSDTQYF	TGTGCCAGCAGTTCGGATACGCAGTATTTT
few	TRBV6-4	TRBJ1-2	-	CASSDGANSLYTF	TGTGCCAGCAGTGACGGGGCAAACAGCCTCTACACCTTC
-	TRBV20-1	TRBJ1-2	-	CSARYVRGYTF	TGCAGTGCTAGATATGTGAGGGGCTACACCTTC
-	TRBV7-6	TRBJ1-3	TRBD1	CASSLGQGNSGNTIYF	TGTGCCAGCAGCCTTGGACAGGGGAACTCTGGAAACACCATATATTTT
-	TRBV9	TRBJ1-1	-	CASSILPTGNTEAFF	TGTGCCAGCAGCATCCTCCCCACGGGGAACACTGAAGCTTTCTTT
-	TRBV27	TRBJ2-6	-	CASSFKGASSGANVLTF	TGTGCCAGCAGTTTCAAAGGGGCGAGCTCTGGGGCCAACGTCCTGACTTTC
-	TRBV11-2	TRBJ2-7	TRBD2	CASSTTAGGHSEQYF	TGTGCCAGCAGCACCACGGCGGGGGGACATAGCGAGCAGTACTTC
-	TRBV7-8	TRBJ2-1	TRBD2	CASSLGRRGTLDEQFF	TGTGCCAGCAGCTTGGGTAGGCGGGGGACGTTGGATGAGCAGTTCTTC
once	TRBV3-1/TRBV3-2	TRBJ2-3	TRBD2	CASSQLGLAGGPTDTQYF	TGTGCCAGCAGCCAATTGGGACTAGCGGGGGGCCCCACAGATACGCAGTATTTT
-	TRBV24-1	TRBJ2-3	-	CATSELGRGNTDTQYF	TGTGCCACCAGTGAGTTGGGACGGGGGAACACAGATACGCAGTATTTT
-	TRBV5-1	TRBJ1-3	-	CASSFAPSSSGNTIYF	TGCGCCAGCAGCTTTGCACCTTCGAGCTCTGGAAACACCATATATTTT
few	TRBV6-1	TRBJ1-6	-	CASSEYPFNSPLHF	TGTGCCAGCAGTGAATATCCCTTTAATTCACCCCTCCACTTT
-	TRBV9	TRBJ2-7	-	CASSVSSATGEQYF	TGTGCCAGCAGCGTATCCTCCGCCACGGGGGAGCAGTACTTC
-	TRBV5-1	TRBJ2-1	-	CASSLAPREGGGYNEQFF	TGCGCCAGCAGCTTGGCCCCCAGGGAAGGGGGGGGTTACAATGAGCAGTTCTTC
-	TRBV11-2	TRBJ1-6	-	CASSLREDSPLHF	TGTGCCAGCAGCCTGAGGGAGGATTCACCCCTCCACTTT
-	TRBV18	TRBJ1-1	TRBD1	CASSPVGQSNTEAFF	TGTGCCAGCTCACCTGTGGGACAGTCGAACACTGAAGCTTTCTTT
few	TRBV9	TRBJ2-7	TRBD1	CASSVVGTGSVQYF	TGTGCCAGCAGCGTAGTCGGGACAGGGAGTGTGCAGTACTTC
-	TRBV11-1	TRBJ1-2	TRBD1	CASSLGQGRYGYTF	TGTGCCAGCAGCCTGGGACAGGGACGCTATGGCTACACCTTC
-	TRBV5-1	TRBJ2-1	TRBD1	CASSEGTAQYNEQFF	TGCGCCAGCAGCGAGGGGACAGCTCAATACAATGAGCAGTTCTTC
few	TRBV5-4	TRBJ2-2	TRBD1	CASSLGTGGITGELFF	TGTGCCAGCAGCTTAGGGACAGGGGGCATCACCGGGGAGCTGTTTTTT
-	TRBV28	TRBJ1-1	-	CASNILPGHKSNTEAFF	TGTGCCAGCAACATACTCCCGGGACACAAATCGAACACTGAAGCTTTCTTT
-	TRBV2	TRBJ2-7	TRBD1	CASSVDRGDYEQYF	TGTGCCAGCAGTGTGGACAGGGGGGACTACGAGCAGTACTTC
-	TRBV5-5	TRBJ1-2	TRBD1	CASSLDRGNYGYTF	TGTGCCAGCAGCCTGGACAGGGGAAACTATGGCTACACCTTC
once	TRBV7-9	TRBJ2-5	-	CASSFFPNQETQYF	TGTGCCAGCAGCTTTTTCCCCAACCAAGAGACCCAGTACTTC
-	TRBV6-5	TRBJ2-3	-	CASSLIPRDTQYF	TGTGCCAGCAGCCTCATCCCCAGAGATACGCAGTATTTT
-	TRBV6-2/TRBV6-3	TRBJ2-3	-	CASSYGGVGTDTQYF	TGTGCCAGCAGTTACGGGGGCGTAGGAACAGATACGCAGTATTTT
few	TRBV2	TRBJ1-1	TRBD1	CARWTGGINTEAFF	TGTGCCAGGTGGACAGGGGGGATTAACACTGAAGCTTTCTTT
-	TRBV28	TRBJ1-5	-	CASRLVTGRDNQPQHF	TGTGCCAGCAGGCTCGTTACAGGGAGGGACAATCAGCCCCAGCATTTT